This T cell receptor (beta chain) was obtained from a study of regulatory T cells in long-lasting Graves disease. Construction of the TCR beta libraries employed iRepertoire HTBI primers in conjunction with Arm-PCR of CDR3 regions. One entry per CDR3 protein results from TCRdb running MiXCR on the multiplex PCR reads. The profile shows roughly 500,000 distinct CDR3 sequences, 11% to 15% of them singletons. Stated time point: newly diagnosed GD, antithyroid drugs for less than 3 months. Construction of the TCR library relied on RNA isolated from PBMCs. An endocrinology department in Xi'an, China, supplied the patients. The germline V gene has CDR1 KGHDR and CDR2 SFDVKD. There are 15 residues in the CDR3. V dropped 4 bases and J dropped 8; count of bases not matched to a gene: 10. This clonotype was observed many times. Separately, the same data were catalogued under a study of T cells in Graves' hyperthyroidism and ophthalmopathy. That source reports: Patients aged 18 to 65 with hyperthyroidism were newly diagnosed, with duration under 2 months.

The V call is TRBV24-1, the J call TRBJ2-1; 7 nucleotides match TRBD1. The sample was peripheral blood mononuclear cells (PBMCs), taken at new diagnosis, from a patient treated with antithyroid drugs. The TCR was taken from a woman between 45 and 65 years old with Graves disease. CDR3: CATSEAFDRAHEQFF. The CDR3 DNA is TGTGCCACCAGTGAGGCGTTCGACAGGGCCCATGAGCAGTTCTTC.